This TCR beta chain derives from a study of lymphopenia after photon versus proton radiotherapy. Whole-study findings and limits: After the lymphocyte nadir, photon-treated repertoires showed oligoclonal expansion, especially of CD8+ Temra cells. A bigger post-nadir fall in TCR diversity correlated inversely with survival time in deceased patients. Better survival with proton therapy was suggested as possible, not demonstrated. Proton therapy kept repertoires fairly stable, unlike photons, which gained effector/memory cells.

In the case of this clone: What it binds is unknown.

Some clones are missing from TCRdb's copy, which holds only in-frame ones; the method was immunoSEQ multiplex PCR. This sample has about 60,000 clones; 70% to 85% occur once, and the top ten carry roughly 2%. This TCR was recovered from a man aged 60 to 69 with pancreatic cancer. This sample comprised peripheral blood, obtained from a patient treated with proton-based radiotherapy.

This CDR3 is CAWSTYTGELFF. CDR3 DNA sequence: TGTGCCTGGAGTACCTACACCGGGGAGCTGTTTTTT. The rearrangement links TRBV30 to TRBJ2-2; no firm D call. V lost 2 bases and J lost 3, with 4 bases in between. The CDR3 consists of 12 residues. Germline V CDR1 and CDR2: GTSNPN, SVGIG (reference sequence).